This T cell receptor beta chain comes out of a study of cytomegalovirus exposure and HLA in healthy donors. Study results and caveats: Researchers reportedly found TCR beta sequences accurately predicted most subjects' HLA-A and HLA-B alleles. A previous analysis found most TCR beta V segments productive roughly 87% or roughly 30% of the time. Later analysis identified several of the most significant clusters that appeared linked to common viral pathogens.

The PCR used 60 Vbeta and 13 Jbeta primers. Assay used: immunoSEQ multiplex PCR; TCRdb lists only in-frame clones, some missing. The data show under 250,000 clones, roughly 79% seen once. Looked up from germline, CDR1 is SEHNR and CDR2 is FQNEAQ (reference sequence). The CDR3 covers 15 residues. V dropped 2 bases and J dropped 6 bases, with 16 bases sitting between them. Of note for this clone: Its antigen is undetermined.

The chain carries TRBV7-9 and TRBJ1-1, with a possible D match to TRBD1 (6 bases). The specimen was PBMCs. The receptor was derived from a man younger than 40 in good health and CMV-seronegative. The CDR3: CASSLLTGPLAEAFF. The CDR3 DNA reads TGTGCCAGCAGCTTACTAACAGGGCCCCTTGCTGAAGCTTTCTTT. The entire variable domain, with the rest obtained from reference TRBV7-9 and TRBJ1-1, is as follows: DTGVSQNPRHKITKRGQNVTFRCDPISEHNRLYWYRQTLGQGPEFLTYFQNEAQLEKSRLLSDRFSAERPKGSFSTLEIQRTEQGDSAMYLCASSLLTGPLAEAFFGQGTRLTVV.